A single TCR beta chain is shown here with its context. Antigen specificity is unknown. Profiled with immunoSEQ multiplex PCR; TCRdb holds only in-frame clones, not every one. The sample has 25,000 to 30,000 clones; around 93% are singletons. This sample is drawn from a study of T cells in localized non-small cell lung cancer. Regarding the study as a whole: Because sequencing included only one region (of the tumor), heterogeneity remains possible.

The CDR3 spans 15 residues. The V gene lost 6 bases and the J gene lost 0 bases, with 15 bases spanning the gap. The germline V gene has CDR1 SGDLS and CDR2 YYNGEE. The sequenced sample was peripheral blood, obtained before any cancer treatment. The chain links TRBV9 to TRBJ1-1, with a tentative D call TRBD1 (5 bases). This receptor was obtained from a female donor older than 55 with stage I lung adenocarcinoma. The CDR3 coding sequence is TGTGCCAGCAAGACCTCAGGGATGGTGAACACTGAAGCTTTCTTT. Protein sequence: CASKTSGMVNTEAFF.